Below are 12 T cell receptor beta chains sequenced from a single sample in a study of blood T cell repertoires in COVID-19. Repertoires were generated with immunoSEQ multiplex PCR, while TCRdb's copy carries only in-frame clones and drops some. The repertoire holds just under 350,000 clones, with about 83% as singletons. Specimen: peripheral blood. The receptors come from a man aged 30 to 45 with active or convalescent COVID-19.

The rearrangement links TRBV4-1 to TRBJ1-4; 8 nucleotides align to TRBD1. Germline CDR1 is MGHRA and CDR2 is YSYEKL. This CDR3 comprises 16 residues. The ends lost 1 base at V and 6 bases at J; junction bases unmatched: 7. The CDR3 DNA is TGCGCCAGCAGCCAAGCCGACAGGGGCCCTCATGAAAAACTGTTTTTT. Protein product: CASSQADRGPHEKLFF.

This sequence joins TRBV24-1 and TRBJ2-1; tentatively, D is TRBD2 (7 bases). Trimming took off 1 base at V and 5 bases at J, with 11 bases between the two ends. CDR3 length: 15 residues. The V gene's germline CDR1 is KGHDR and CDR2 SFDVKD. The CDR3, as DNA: TGTGCCACCAGTGATTTAGGGGAGGGGGACAATGAGCAGTTCTTC. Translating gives CATSDLGEGDNEQFF.

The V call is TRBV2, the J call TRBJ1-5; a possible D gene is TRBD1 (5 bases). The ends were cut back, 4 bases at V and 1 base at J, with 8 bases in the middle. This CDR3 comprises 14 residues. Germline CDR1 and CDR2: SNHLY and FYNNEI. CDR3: CASSVGLSNQPQHF. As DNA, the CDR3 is TGTGCCAGCAGTGTGGGACTGAGCAATCAGCCCCAGCATTTT.

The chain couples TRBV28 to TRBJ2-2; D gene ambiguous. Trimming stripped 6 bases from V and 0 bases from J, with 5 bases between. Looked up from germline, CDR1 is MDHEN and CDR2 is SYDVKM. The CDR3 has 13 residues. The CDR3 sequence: CASRITNTGELFF. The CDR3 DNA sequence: TGTGCCAGCAGAATCACGAACACCGGGGAGCTGTTTTTT.

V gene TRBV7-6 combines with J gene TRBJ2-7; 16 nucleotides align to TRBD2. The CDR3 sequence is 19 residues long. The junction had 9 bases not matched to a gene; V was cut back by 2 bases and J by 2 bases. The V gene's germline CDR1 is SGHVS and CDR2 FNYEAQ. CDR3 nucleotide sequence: TGTGCCAGCAGCTTAAGCCCCGGGACTAGCGGGGGGGCCCCCTACGAGCAGTACTTC. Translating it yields CASSLSPGTSGGAPYEQYF.

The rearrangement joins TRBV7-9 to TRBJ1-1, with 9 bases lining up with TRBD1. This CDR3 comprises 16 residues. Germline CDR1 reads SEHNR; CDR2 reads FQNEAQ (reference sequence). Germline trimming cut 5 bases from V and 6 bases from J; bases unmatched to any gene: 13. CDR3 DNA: TGTGCCAGCAGCGGGGGACAGGGTGATTGGTGGGCTGAAGCTTTCTTT. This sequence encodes CASSGGQGDWWAEAFF. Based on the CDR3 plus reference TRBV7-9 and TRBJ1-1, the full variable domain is DTGVSQNPRHKITKRGQNVTFRCDPISEHNRLYWYRQTLGQGPEFLTYFQNEAQLEKSRLLSDRFSAERPKGSFSTLEIQRTEQGDSAMYLCASSGGQGDWWAEAFFGQGTRLTVV.

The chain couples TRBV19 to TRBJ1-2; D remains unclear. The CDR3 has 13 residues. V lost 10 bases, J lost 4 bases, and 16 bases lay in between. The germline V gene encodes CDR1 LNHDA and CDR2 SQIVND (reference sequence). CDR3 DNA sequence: TGTGCCACAACGCCGCCGGCTAGCTATGGCTACACCTTC. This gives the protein CATTPPASYGYTF.

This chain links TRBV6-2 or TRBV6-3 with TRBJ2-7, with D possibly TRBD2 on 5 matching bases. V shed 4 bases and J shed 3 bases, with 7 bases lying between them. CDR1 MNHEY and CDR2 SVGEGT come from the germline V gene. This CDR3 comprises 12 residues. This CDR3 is CASSSTSYEQYF. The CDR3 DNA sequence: TGTGCCAGCAGTTCTACTAGCTACGAGCAGTACTTC.

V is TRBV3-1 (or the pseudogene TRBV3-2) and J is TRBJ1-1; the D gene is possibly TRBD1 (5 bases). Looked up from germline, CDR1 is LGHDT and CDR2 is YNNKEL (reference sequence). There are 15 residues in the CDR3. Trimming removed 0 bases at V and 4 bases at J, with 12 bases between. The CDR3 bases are TGTGCCAGCAGCCAAGAAGGGGCTTGGGCCACTGAAGCTTTCTTT. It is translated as CASSQEGAWATEAFF.

CDR3 in amino acids: CASCSQGSTDTQYF. The CDR3 coding sequence is TGTGCCAGCTGTAGCCAGGGAAGCACAGATACGCAGTATTTT. This chain uses TRBV27 with TRBJ2-3; a weak D match, TRBD1 (5 bases). V lost 8 bases and J 0 bases, leaving 12 bases between the germline ends. CDR3 length: 14 amino acids. CDR1 and CDR2 from the germline V gene are MNHEY and SMNVEV (reference sequence).

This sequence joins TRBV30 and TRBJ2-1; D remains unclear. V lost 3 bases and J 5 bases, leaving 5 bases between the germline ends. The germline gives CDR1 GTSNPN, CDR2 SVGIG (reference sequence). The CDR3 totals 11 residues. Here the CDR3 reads CAWRANNEQFF. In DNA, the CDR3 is TGTGCCTGGAGAGCAAACAATGAGCAGTTCTTC.

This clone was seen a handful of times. CDR3 protein: CASSQGLGQGENIQYF. Written as DNA, the CDR3 is TGCGCCAGCAGCCAAGGCCTCGGACAGGGAGAAAACATTCAGTACTTC. The rearrangement uses TRBV4-3 and TRBJ2-4, with 8 bases that match TRBD1. After removal of 1 base from V and 5 bases from J, the junction contained 7 bases not matched to a gene. This CDR3 contains 16 residues. Germline V gives CDR1 LGHNA, CDR2 YSLEER.